Below are 24 T cell receptor beta chains sequenced from a single sample in a study of T cell clonality in common variable immunodeficiency. Sequencing was performed with immunoSEQ multiplex PCR; in TCRdb, only in-frame clones are kept and a portion is missing. Singletons are absent from the sample, which has 30,000 to 35,000 clones. Source material: peripheral blood mononuclear cells. These receptors were collected from a person between 18 and 70 years old in good health.

Concerning this clone: The read is 3 residues too short to cover the CDR3 end, so that end is filled in from the germline J gene. This chain uses TRBV2 with TRBJ1-6, with 10 bases aligning to TRBD1. The CDR3 length is 15 residues. Germline CDR1 is SNHLY and CDR2 is FYNNEI. J was trimmed by 9 bases and V by 6 bases; bases with no gene match: 8. The part of the CDR3 DNA that was read is TGTGCCAGCAGCCCAGAGGGGGACAGGGGTTCACCC. Translation: CASSPEGDRGSP. The complete CDR3 sequence is CASSPEGDRGSPLHF.

The table lists this clone with many counts. Coverage ceases 3 residues before the CDR3 finishes, and the germline J gene fills in the end. V and J are TRBV5-1 and TRBJ2-3; a possible D gene is TRBD2 (5 bases). The CDR3 contains 14 residues. V was pared by 4 bases and J by 2 bases, with 11 bases between. CDR1 is SGHRS and CDR2 is YFSETQ in the germline V gene. The CDR3 loop reads CASSTPTNTDTQYF. The CDR3 DNA, read in part, is TGCGCCAGCAGCACCCCGACTAACACAGATACG.

The sample holds a few counts of this clone. This CDR3 reads CASSPSSGTSYGYTF. CDR3 bases read: TGTGCCAGCAGCCCGTCCTCCGGGACTAGCTATGGC. The V and J genes are TRBV7-6 and TRBJ1-2; D possibly corresponds to TRBD1 (5 bases). Read coverage stops 3 residues before the CDR3 terminus; the germline J gene supplies the remainder. Trimming took off 5 bases at V and 4 bases at J, with 17 bases between the two ends. CDR3 length: 15 amino acids. Germline-derived CDR1 and CDR2 are SGHVS and FNYEAQ.

This clone was seen ten or more times. With the read ending 3 residues before the CDR3 end, the germline J gene is used to fill in that end. V and J are TRBV19 and TRBJ2-5, with D perhaps matching TRBD1 or TRBD2 (6 bases each). V dropped 3 bases and J dropped 1 base, with 15 bases sitting between them. Germline loops: CDR1 LNHDA, CDR2 SQIVND (reference sequence). This CDR3 spans 16 amino acids. The part of the CDR3 DNA that was read is TGTGCCAGTAGTATGGGTGGAGGGGGACCCCAAGAGACC. Its translation: CASSMGGGGPQET. From start to end, the CDR3 is CASSMGGGGPQETQYF.

This clone occurred many times. Read sequence stops 3 residues before the CDR3 end, and the germline J gene provides the missing end. The gene calls are TRBV5-1 and TRBJ2-7; 8 bases fit TRBD1. The V gene's germline CDR1 is SGHRS and CDR2 YFSETQ. V lost 4 bases to trimming and J lost 0 bases; unmatched junction nucleotides: 6. This CDR3 is built from 15 residues. CDR3 in amino acids: CASSTAGTGSYEQYF. The DNA read from the CDR3 is TGCGCCAGCAGCACGGCCGGGACAGGCTCCTACGAG. The variable domain in full, with the rest retrieved from reference TRBV5-1 and TRBJ2-7, is KAGVTQTPRYLIKTRGQQVTLSCSPISGHRSVSWYQQTPGQGLQFLFEYFSETQRNKGNFPGRFSGRQFSNSRSEMNVSTLELGDSALYLCASSTAGTGSYEQYFGPGTRLTVT.

This clone has a count of ten or more. From the germline J gene comes the end of the CDR3, since the read stops 3 residues before it. The chain couples TRBV9 to TRBJ2-1; 8 nucleotides agree with TRBD2. Per germline, CDR1 SGDLS and CDR2 YYNGEE. Trimming removed 6 bases from V and 6 bases from J; junction bases left unmatched: 8. This CDR3 has 14 residues. CDR3: CASISGGASNEQFF. Incomplete CDR3 DNA: TGTGCCAGCATCTCGGGGGGGGCGAGCAATGAG.

Of note for this clone: With the read ending 3 residues before the CDR3 end, the germline J gene is used to fill in that end. This chain links TRBV11-3 with TRBJ2-5; 10 nucleotides line up with TRBD2. Germline CDR1 SGHNT, CDR2 YENEEA. The J segment lost 4 bases and the V segment lost 3 bases, leaving 2 bases of the junction unmatched. The CDR3 covers 14 residues. The part of the CDR3 DNA that was read is TGTGCCAGCAGCTTGAGACTAGCGGGAGAGACC. Translated, it gives CASSLRLAGET. The entire CDR3 protein is CASSLRLAGETQYF.

Points on this clone: The observed sequence ends 3 residues before the CDR3 terminus, with the missing tail filled in from the germline J gene. The rearrangement uses TRBV2 and TRBJ1-1, with unresolved D. The CDR3 loop spans 13 amino acids. Germline values: CDR1 SNHLY, CDR2 FYNNEI. Trimming cost V 7 bases and J 1 base, with 10 bases left between them. Incomplete CDR3 DNA: TGTGCCAGCAACGGCAGGCCGAACACTGAA. Amino acids: CASNGRPNTE. Given in full, the CDR3 is CASNGRPNTEAFF.

Regarding this clone: The read is 3 residues too short to cover the CDR3 end, so that end is filled in from the germline J gene. This chain connects TRBV18 to TRBJ1-1; 8 nucleotides align to TRBD1. Germline V gene data show CDR1 as KGHSH and CDR2 as LQKENI. The CDR3 loop spans 17 amino acids. V dropped 3 bases and J dropped 1; count of bases not matched to a gene: 10. CDR3 in amino acids: CASSPDRVILPNTEAFF. The sequenced CDR3 bases are TGTGCCAGCTCACCGGACAGGGTTATCCTTCCGAACACTGAA. Full variable domain (missing parts from reference TRBV18 and TRBJ1-1): NAGVMQNPRHLVRRRGQEARLRCSPMKGHSHVYWYRQLPEEGLKFMVYLQKENIIDESGMPKERFSAEFPKEGPSILRIQQVVRGDSAAYFCASSPDRVILPNTEAFFGQGTRLTVV.

This clone was counted many times. Read coverage stops 3 residues before the CDR3 terminus; the germline J gene supplies the remainder. V usage is TRBV30 and J usage is TRBJ2-1; D remains ambiguous. The CDR3 sequence is 11 residues long. Germline V gene sequence: CDR1 GTSNPN, CDR2 SVGIG (reference sequence). The V gene lost 3 bases and the J gene lost 6 bases, with 6 bases spanning the gap. CDR3 DNA (partial): TGTGCCTGGAGCAACGGCAATGAG. It codes for CAWSNGNE. The entire CDR3 protein is CAWSNGNEQFF.

This clone was seen more than once but under ten times. The CDR3 end is not reached by the read, which stops 3 residues before it; the germline J gene fills it in. V is TRBV19 and J is TRBJ2-2, with D maybe TRBD2 (5 bases). The CDR3 runs to 16 residues. Deletions cut 7 bases from V and 5 bases from J, with 20 bases between. Germline assignment: CDR1 LNHDA and CDR2 SQIVND (reference sequence). CDR3 DNA, as far as it was read: TGTGCCAGTAAACGAGGCGGCCAGCGGACTACCGGGGAG. This codes for CASKRGGQRTTGE. The full CDR3 protein reads CASKRGGQRTTGELFF.

This clone was counted ten times or more. The CDR3 protein is CASSPQGWRTEAFF. Partial CDR3 DNA: TGTGCCAGCTCACCACAGGGCTGGAGGACTGAA. V usage is TRBV18 and J usage is TRBJ1-1; D gene unclear. The read gets to within 3 residues of the CDR3 end, and the germline J gene fills in the rest. The V gene's germline CDR1 is KGHSH and CDR2 LQKENI. CDR3 length equals 14 residues. Trimming stripped 1 base from V and 5 bases from J, with 11 bases between. Variable domain in full (rest from reference TRBV18 and TRBJ1-1): NAGVMQNPRHLVRRRGQEARLRCSPMKGHSHVYWYRQLPEEGLKFMVYLQKENIIDESGMPKERFSAEFPKEGPSILRIQQVVRGDSAAYFCASSPQGWRTEAFFGQGTRLTVV.

This clone was counted many times. The CDR3 end falls 3 residues outside the read, so it is completed with the germline J gene. The chain employs TRBV29-1 and TRBJ2-7; 9 positions agree with TRBD1. V shed 6 bases and J 1 base; nucleotides not matched to a gene: 7. The CDR3 is 14 residues long. CDR1 and CDR2 (germline): SQVTM, ANQGSEA. Here the CDR3 reads CSVLRQGGSYEQYF. The CDR3 bases that were read are TGCAGCGTGCTCCGACAGGGGGGTTCCTACGAG.

Of note for this clone: The CDR3 end is not reached by the read, which stops 3 residues before it; the germline J gene fills it in. The chain uses TRBV19 and TRBJ1-2; 7 nucleotides line up with TRBD1. The CDR3 is made up of 12 amino acids. Germline CDR1 is LNHDA and CDR2 is SQIVND (reference sequence). Partial CDR3 DNA: TGTGCCAGTAGTATGACGGCAGGGGGT. Translating gives CASSMTAGG. The entire CDR3 is CASSMTAGGYTF. Drawing the rest from reference TRBV19 and TRBJ1-2, the complete variable domain is DGGITQSPKYLFRKEGQNVTLSCEQNLNHDAMYWYRQDPGQGLRLIYYSQIVNDFQKGDIAEGYSVSREKKESFPLTVTSAQKNPTAFYLCASSMTAGGYTFGSGTRLTVV.

As concerns this clone: Read coverage stops 3 residues before the CDR3 terminus; the germline J gene supplies the remainder. V gene TRBV25-1 combines with J gene TRBJ2-1; D remains ambiguous. The germline V and J ends were trimmed by 2 bases and 4 bases, with 6 bases remaining between them. CDR3 length: 13 residues. Germline V CDR1 and CDR2: MGHDK, SYGVNS. The chain's CDR3 is CASSESRYNEQFF. The DNA read from the CDR3 is TGTGCCAGCAGTGAAAGCCGTTACAATGAG.

Many counts were recorded for this clone. The CDR3 extends 3 residues past the end of the read, so its final part is completed from the germline J gene. The rearrangement links TRBV11-3 to TRBJ2-4; D gene ambiguous. CDR3 length: 13 residues. V was shortened by 1 base and J by 7 bases, with 8 bases between the two germline ends. CDR1 and CDR2 (germline): SGHNT, YENEEA. The CDR3 DNA, read in part, is TGTGCCAGCAGCTTAGCCCAGGTCAACATT. Translating it yields CASSLAQVNI. The full CDR3 sequence reads CASSLAQVNIQYF. Based on the CDR3 plus reference TRBV11-3 and TRBJ2-4, the full variable domain is EAGVVQSPRYKIIEKKQPVAFWCNPISGHNTLYWYLQNLGQGPELLIRYENEEAVDDSQLPKDRFSAERLKGVDSTLKIQPAELGDSAVYLCASSLAQVNIQYFGAGTRLSVL.

This clone turned up a few times. Sequencing ends 3 residues short of the CDR3 end; the germline J gene provides the rest. This rearrangement joins TRBV19 to TRBJ2-7; a possible D gene is TRBD1 (6 bases). CDR3 length: 13 residues. Germline assignment: CDR1 LNHDA and CDR2 SQIVND (reference sequence). Trimming removed 5 bases from V and 4 bases from J, with 12 bases in between. CDR3 in amino acids: CASSVGHLYEQYF. Incomplete CDR3 DNA: TGTGCCAGTAGTGTGGGACACCTGTACGAG.

This clone was seen many times. CDR3 in amino acids: CASSPPGLQGGEQFF. Partial CDR3 DNA: TGCGCCAGCAGCCCACCCGGCCTCCAGGGTGGTGAG. The V call is TRBV5-1, the J call TRBJ2-1; D is possibly TRBD1 (5 bases). Sequencing ends 3 residues short of the CDR3 end; the germline J gene provides the rest. Germline CDR1 is SGHRS and CDR2 is YFSETQ. Trimming took 4 bases from V and 9 from J, leaving 20 bases between them. This CDR3 has 15 residues.

This clone was found many times. The covered CDR3 bases are TGTGCCAGCAGCTTAACACTAGCTTCCTACGAG. Its protein product is CASSLTLASYE. The whole CDR3 reads CASSLTLASYEQYF. This chain connects TRBV11-2 to TRBJ2-7; tentatively, D is TRBD2 (6 bases). Coverage ceases 3 residues before the CDR3 finishes, and the germline J gene fills in the end. Germline V CDR1 and CDR2: SGHAT, FQNNGV. V was cut by 2 bases and J by 1 base, with 9 bases left in between. The CDR3 length is 14 residues.

This clone came up many times. The read gets to within 3 residues of the CDR3 end, and the germline J gene fills in the rest. The chain combines TRBV7-9 with TRBJ2-2, with 11 bases that match TRBD1. V lost 6 bases and J lost 3; bases outside the gene matches: 3. Germline lookup yields CDR1 SEHNR and CDR2 FQNEAQ (reference sequence). This CDR3 is built from 15 residues. The CDR3: CASSRTGGYTGELFF. The sequenced part of the CDR3 DNA is TGTGCCAGCAGTCGGACAGGGGGCTACACCGGGGAG.

This clone was seen repeatedly, ten times or more. The read ends 3 residues before the CDR3 terminus; that terminus is restored from the germline J gene. The chain has TRBV20-1 and TRBJ1-6; tentatively, D is TRBD1 (5 bases). Per the germline V gene, CDR1 is DFQATT and CDR2 is SNEGSKA (reference sequence). This CDR3 has 12 residues. The CDR3 DNA, read in part, is TGCAGTGCTAGAGTTACCCAGGGTGCC. Its protein is CSARVTQGA. The full CDR3 protein is CSARVTQGALHF.

This clone was counted at least ten times. The read terminates 3 residues ahead of where the CDR3 ends, so the germline J gene completes it. V usage is TRBV19 and J usage is TRBJ1-5; tentative D call: TRBD1 (5 bases). The V and J ends lost 6 bases and 1 base respectively, with 13 bases between them. Germline CDR1 and CDR2: LNHDA and SQIVND (reference sequence). This CDR3 is built from 15 residues. The CDR3 here is CASSDGHWSNQPQHF. The sequenced CDR3 bases are TGTGCCAGTAGCGATGGACATTGGAGCAATCAGCCC.

This clone has more than one count but fewer than ten. The CDR3 end is not reached by the read, which stops 3 residues before it; the germline J gene fills it in. This sequence joins TRBV5-6 and TRBJ1-1; weak D call: TRBD1 (5 bases). CDR1 SGHDT and CDR2 YYEEEE come from the germline V gene. The CDR3 loop spans 12 amino acids. CDR3 DNA, as far as it was read: TGTGCCAGCAGCGGGGCTGGGTTCATG. This sequence encodes CASSGAGFM. The CDR3 reads in full as CASSGAGFMAFF.

On this clone itself: Read sequence stops 3 residues before the CDR3 end, and the germline J gene provides the missing end. V is TRBV29-1 and J is TRBJ2-3, with TRBD2 as a possible D gene (5 bases). This CDR3 spans 14 amino acids. The germline V and J ends were trimmed by 4 bases and 1 base, with 12 bases remaining between them. In germline, CDR1 is SQVTM, CDR2 ANQGSEA. CDR3 residues: CSVGVYGGTDTQYF. CDR3 DNA, as far as it was read: TGCAGCGTTGGAGTGTACGGGGGCACAGATACG.